The source of this T cell receptor (beta chain) is a study of T cell changes during pregnancy in multiple sclerosis. Clones were sequenced by immunoSEQ multiplex PCR, and TCRdb holds only the in-frame ones, with some missing. The sample contains just under 65,000 clones, over 85% of which appear only once. This CDR3 region has 14 residues. Germline loops: CDR1 SGHNT, CDR2 YYREEE (reference sequence). V lost 3 bases and J lost 2; bases outside the gene matches: 2. The receptor was isolated from a female donor with multiple sclerosis, enrolled in a pregnancy study. This sample comprised CD8+ T cells from peripheral blood mononuclear cells, obtained in the second trimester of pregnancy. The chain recombines TRBV5-4 with TRBJ2-3; 8 bases fit TRBD2. The CDR3 region has the DNA TGTGCCAGCAGCTGGACTAGCCCCACAGATACGCAGTATTTT. This sequence encodes CASSWTSPTDTQYF. The complete variable domain, with remaining parts taken from reference TRBV5-4 and TRBJ2-3, reads ETGVTQSPTHLIKTRGQQVTLRCSSQSGHNTVSWYQQALGQGPQFIFQYYREEENGRGNFPPRFSGLQFPNYSSELNVNALELDDSALYLCASSWTSPTDTQYFGPGTRLTVL.